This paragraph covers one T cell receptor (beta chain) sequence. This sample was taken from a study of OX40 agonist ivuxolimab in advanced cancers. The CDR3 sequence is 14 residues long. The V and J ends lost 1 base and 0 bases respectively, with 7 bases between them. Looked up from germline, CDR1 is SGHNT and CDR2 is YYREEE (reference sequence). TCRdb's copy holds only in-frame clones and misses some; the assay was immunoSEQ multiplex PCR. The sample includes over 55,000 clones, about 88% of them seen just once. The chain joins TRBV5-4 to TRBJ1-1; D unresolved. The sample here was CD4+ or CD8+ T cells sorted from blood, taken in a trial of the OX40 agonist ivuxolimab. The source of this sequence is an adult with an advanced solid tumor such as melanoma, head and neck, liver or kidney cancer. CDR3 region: CASSLQNLNTEAFF. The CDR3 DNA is TGTGCCAGCAGCTTGCAGAATCTGAACACTGAAGCTTTCTTT.